This TCR beta chain was retrieved from a study of blood T cell repertoires in COVID-19. The CDR3 consists of 14 residues. Trimming left V 0 bases short and J 5 bases short, with 10 bases between. Germline V gene sequence: CDR1 LNHNV, CDR2 YYDKDF (reference sequence). This clone was found a few times. Only in-frame clones appear in the TCRdb table, and some are missing; sequencing was by immunoSEQ multiplex PCR. The profile shows 90,000 to 130,000 clones, approximately 78% of them singletons. The TCR comes from a man between 65 and 85 years old with acute or convalescent COVID-19. The chain combines TRBV15 with TRBJ1-1, with D unclear. Sequenced material: peripheral blood. The CDR3 DNA reads as TGTGCCACCAGCAGAGATCCCGGTTGGACTGAAGCTTTCTTT. Protein sequence: CATSRDPGWTEAFF. Supplemented by reference TRBV15 and TRBJ1-1, the full variable domain reads DAMVIQNPRYQVTQFGKPVTLSCSQTLNHNVMYWYQQKSSQAPKLLFHYYDKDFNNEADTPDNFQSRRPNTSFCFLDIRSPGLGDTAMYLCATSRDPGWTEAFFGQGTRLTVV.